This T cell receptor (beta chain) was documented in a study of blood T cell repertoires in COVID-19. The overall study: Researchers got acute and convalescent COVID-19 samples from the United States, Italy and Spain.

The CDR3 is made up of 17 amino acids. Germline V gene sequence: CDR1 MNHEY, CDR2 SMNVEV (reference sequence). With 5 bases clipped from V and 4 bases from J, the junction kept 12 bases outside the gene matches. Study processing details: For nucleated cells, counts were estimated from reference gene primer amplification. Clones were read by immunoSEQ multiplex PCR, and TCRdb kept only the in-frame ones, dropping some. V and J calls and clone size come straight from that table; D and trimming were deduced from the DNA. The table lists under 170,000 clones, approximately 84% of them singletons, with around 2.1% in the top ten.

V gene TRBV27 combines with J gene TRBJ1-1; TRBD1 aligns across 11 bases. The sample consisted of peripheral blood. This clonotype was sampled from an older man with acute or convalescent COVID-19. The CDR3 DNA is TGTGCCAGCAGTCCGGGACAGGGGGTGCAGGGCGGCACTGAAGCTTTCTTT. This encodes CASSPGQGVQGGTEAFF.